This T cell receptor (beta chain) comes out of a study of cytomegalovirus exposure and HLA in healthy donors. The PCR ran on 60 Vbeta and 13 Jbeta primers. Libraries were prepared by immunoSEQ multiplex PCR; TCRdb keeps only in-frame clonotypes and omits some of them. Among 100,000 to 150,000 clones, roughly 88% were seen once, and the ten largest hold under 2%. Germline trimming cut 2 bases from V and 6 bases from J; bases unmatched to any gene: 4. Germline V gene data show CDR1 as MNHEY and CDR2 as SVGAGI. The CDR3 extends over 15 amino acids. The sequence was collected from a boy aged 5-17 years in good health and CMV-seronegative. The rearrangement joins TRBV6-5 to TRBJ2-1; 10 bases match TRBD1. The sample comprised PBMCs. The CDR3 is CASSYEDRGSNEQFF. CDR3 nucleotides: TGTGCCAGCAGTTACGAGGACAGGGGGAGCAATGAGCAGTTCTTC.